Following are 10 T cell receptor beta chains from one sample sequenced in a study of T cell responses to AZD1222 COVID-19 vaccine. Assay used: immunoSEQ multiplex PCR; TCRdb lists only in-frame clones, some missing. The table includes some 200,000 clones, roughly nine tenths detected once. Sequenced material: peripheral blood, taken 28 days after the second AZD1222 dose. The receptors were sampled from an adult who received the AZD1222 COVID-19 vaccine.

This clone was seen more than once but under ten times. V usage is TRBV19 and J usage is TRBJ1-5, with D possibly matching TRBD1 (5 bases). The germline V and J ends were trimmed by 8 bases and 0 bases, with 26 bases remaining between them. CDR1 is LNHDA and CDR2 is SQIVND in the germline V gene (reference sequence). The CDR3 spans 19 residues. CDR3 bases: TGTGCCAGTCATCCAGATGGGGACCCCCGTTCCTATAGCAATCAGCCCCAGCATTTT. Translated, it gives CASHPDGDPRSYSNQPQHF.

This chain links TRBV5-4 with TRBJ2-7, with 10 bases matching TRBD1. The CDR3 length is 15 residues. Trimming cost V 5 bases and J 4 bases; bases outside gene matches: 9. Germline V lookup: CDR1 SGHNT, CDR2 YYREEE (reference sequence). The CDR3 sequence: CASRDLRDRGYEQYF. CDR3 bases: TGTGCCAGCAGAGATCTCCGGGACAGGGGTTACGAGCAGTACTTC.

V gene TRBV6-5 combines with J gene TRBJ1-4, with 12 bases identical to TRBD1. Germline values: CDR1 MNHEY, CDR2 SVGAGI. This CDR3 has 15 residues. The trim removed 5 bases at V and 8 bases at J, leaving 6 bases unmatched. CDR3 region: CASSPGQGAGEKLFF. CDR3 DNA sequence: TGTGCCAGCAGTCCGGGACAGGGGGCAGGAGAAAAACTGTTTTTT.

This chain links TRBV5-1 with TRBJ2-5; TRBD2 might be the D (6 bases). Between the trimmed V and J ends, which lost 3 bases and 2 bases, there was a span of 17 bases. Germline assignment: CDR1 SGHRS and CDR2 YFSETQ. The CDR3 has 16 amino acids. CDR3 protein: CASSSGISGRQETQYF. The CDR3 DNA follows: TGCGCCAGCAGCTCGGGGATTAGCGGAAGACAAGAGACCCAGTACTTC.

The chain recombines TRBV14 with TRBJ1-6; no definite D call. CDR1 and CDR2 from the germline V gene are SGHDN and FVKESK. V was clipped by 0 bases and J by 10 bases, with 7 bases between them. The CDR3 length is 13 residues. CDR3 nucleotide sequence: TGTGCCAGCAGCCAAGATTTAGGGTCACCCCTCCACTTT. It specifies CASSQDLGSPLHF. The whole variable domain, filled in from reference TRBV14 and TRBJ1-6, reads EAGVTQFPSHSVIEKGQTVTLRCDPISGHDNLYWYRRVMGKEIKFLLHFVKESKQDESGMPNNRFLAERTGGTYSTLKVQPAELEDSGVYFCASSQDLGSPLHFGNGTRLTVT.

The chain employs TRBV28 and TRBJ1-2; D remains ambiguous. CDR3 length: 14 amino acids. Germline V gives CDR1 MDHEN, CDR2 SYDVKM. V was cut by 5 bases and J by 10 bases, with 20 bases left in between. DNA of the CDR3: TGTGCCAGCAGTCTAGGCGCGGGGAGGGTTACCTACACCTTC. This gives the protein CASSLGAGRVTYTF.

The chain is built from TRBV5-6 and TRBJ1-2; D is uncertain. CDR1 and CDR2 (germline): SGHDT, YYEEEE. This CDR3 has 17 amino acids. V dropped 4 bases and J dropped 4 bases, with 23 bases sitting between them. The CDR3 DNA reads TGTGCCAGCAGCCTAGTACGCGGTTTGGCAGTACGCTATGGCTACACCTTC. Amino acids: CASSLVRGLAVRYGYTF.

The CDR3 DNA follows: TGTGCCAGCAGCTTGGCAGGGACAGGGCCGTACAATGAGCAGTTCTTC. As protein: CASSLAGTGPYNEQFF. This rearrangement joins TRBV5-4 to TRBJ2-1; TRBD1 matches at 9 bases. Trimming removed 0 bases from V and 4 bases from J; junction bases left unmatched: 5. The CDR3 totals 16 residues. Germline CDR1 and CDR2: SGHNT and YYREEE (reference sequence). The entire variable domain, with the rest obtained from reference TRBV5-4 and TRBJ2-1, is as follows: ETGVTQSPTHLIKTRGQQVTLRCSSQSGHNTVSWYQQALGQGPQFIFQYYREEENGRGNFPPRFSGLQFPNYSSELNVNALELDDSALYLCASSLAGTGPYNEQFFGPGTRLTVL.

The CDR3 region has the DNA TGTGCCAGATCAGGGGGTAGACAAGAGACCCAGTACTTC. As protein: CARSGGRQETQYF. The V and J genes are TRBV2 and TRBJ2-5; 7 positions match TRBD1. The CDR3 has 13 amino acids. CDR1 and CDR2 from the germline V gene are SNHLY and FYNNEI. J gave up 2 bases and V 9 bases, and 6 bases lay outside the gene matches.

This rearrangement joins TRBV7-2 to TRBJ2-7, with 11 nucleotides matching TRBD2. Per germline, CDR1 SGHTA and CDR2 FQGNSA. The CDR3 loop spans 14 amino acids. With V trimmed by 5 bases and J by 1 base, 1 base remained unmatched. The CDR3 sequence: CASSRLAGSYEQYF. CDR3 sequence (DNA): TGTGCCAGCAGCAGACTAGCGGGGTCCTACGAGCAGTACTTC.